This T cell receptor (beta chain) was observed in a study of blood T cell repertoires in COVID-19. On the study more broadly: Spain, Italy and the United States supplied samples that represented acute and convalescent COVID-19.

V shed 5 bases and J shed 4 bases, with 14 bases lying between them. The germline CDR1 and CDR2 sequences are KGHSH and LQKENI. This CDR3 contains 14 residues. Clinical history as reported by participants underpinned cohort assignment. Profiling relied on immunoSEQ multiplex PCR, and the TCRdb table lists in-frame clones only, not all of them. The sample has about 440,000 clones, roughly 87% seen once. The origin of this receptor is a woman under 30 with acute COVID-19. This chain connects TRBV18 to TRBJ1-1, with D possibly TRBD1 on 6 matching bases. The sequenced sample consisted of PBMCs or T cells enriched from blood (not recorded which). CDR3 coding DNA: TGTGCCAGCTCATCTGAGGGGGGGTTCACTGAAGCTTTCTTT. It specifies CASSSEGGFTEAFF.